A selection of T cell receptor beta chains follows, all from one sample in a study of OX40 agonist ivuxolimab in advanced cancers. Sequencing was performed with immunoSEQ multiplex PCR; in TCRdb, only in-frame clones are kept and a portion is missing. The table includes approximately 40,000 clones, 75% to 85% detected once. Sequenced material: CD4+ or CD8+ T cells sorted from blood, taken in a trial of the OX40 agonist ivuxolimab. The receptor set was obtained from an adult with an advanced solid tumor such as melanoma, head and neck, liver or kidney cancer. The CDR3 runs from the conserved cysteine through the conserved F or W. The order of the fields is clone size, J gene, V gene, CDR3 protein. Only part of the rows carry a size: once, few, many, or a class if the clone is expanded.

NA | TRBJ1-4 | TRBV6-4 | CASSEGTGNEKLFF
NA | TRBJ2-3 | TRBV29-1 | CSVARTGGSTDTQYF
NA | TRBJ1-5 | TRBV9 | CASSVEGTPNQPQHF
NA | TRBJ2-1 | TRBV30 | CAWSVRGGIYNEQFF
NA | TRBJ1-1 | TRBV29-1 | CSSDGAGVSTEAFF
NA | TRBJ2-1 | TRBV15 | CATSRDPGTGHYNEQFF
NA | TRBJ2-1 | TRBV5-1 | CASSLETSHNEQFF
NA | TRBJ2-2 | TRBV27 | CASTLLEDGSGLGGELFF
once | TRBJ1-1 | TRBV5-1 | CASSLSGGGEAFF
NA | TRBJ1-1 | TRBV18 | CASSRTGNEAFF
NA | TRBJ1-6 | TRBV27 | CASSYGQGAGSPLHF
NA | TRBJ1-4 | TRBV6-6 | CASSSTRGAGEKLFF
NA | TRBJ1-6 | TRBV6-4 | CASSEQQGPSSYNSPLHF
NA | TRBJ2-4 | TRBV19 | CASSIPGAAKNIQYF
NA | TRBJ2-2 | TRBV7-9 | CASSYDSYTGELFF
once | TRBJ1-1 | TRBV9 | CASSPHGVSRGTEAFF
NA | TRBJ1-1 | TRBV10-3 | CAISPGEATEAFF
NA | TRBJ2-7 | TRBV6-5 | CASSYSPDEQYF
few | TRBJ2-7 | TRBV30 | CAWSIGDSSYEQYF
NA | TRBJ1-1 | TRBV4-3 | CASSQDPGGKLTEAFF
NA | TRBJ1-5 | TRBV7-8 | CASSFLDRTNQPQHF
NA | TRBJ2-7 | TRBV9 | CASSPRLAGGPREQYF
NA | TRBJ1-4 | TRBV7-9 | CASRGMNEKLFF
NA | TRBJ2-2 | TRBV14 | CASSQGGTSNTGELFF
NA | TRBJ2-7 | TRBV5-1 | CATRSGTDEQYF
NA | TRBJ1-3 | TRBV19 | CASMTGSSGNTIYF
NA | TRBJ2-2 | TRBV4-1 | CASRLNTGELFF
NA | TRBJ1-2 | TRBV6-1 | CASSEPGKNYGYTF
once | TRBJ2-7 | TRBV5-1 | CASSLNSGGNEQYF
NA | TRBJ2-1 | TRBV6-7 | CASSYSNTLAGGRIRNNEQFF
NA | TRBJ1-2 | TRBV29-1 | CSAGPLGSYTF
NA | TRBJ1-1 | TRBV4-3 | CASSQAGITEAFF
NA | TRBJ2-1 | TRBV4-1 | CASSQEGQREGTEQFF
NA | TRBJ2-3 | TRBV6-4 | CASSEGQGADTQYF
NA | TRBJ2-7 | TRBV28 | CASSLLRGNEQYF
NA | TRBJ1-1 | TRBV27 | CASSLGQGATEAFF
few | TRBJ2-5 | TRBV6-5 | CASSRWTGGETQYF
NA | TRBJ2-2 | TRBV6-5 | CAIGDVERGELFF
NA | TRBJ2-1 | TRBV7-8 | CASSTRDRAYNEQFF
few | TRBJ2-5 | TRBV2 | CASSDVGRGQETQYF
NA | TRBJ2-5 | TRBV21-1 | CASSKRVDGKETQYF
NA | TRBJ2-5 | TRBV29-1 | CSVSGLAVVEETQYF
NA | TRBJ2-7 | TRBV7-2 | CASSFGLASSYEQYF
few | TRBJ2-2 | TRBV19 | CASAPGVDTGELFF
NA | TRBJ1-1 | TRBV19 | CASSLGGRGTEAFF
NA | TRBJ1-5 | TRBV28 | CATLDNYNQPQHF
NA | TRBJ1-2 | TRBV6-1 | CASSTGGYSGYTF
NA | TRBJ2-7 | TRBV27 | CASSTGGYEQYF
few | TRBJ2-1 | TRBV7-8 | CASSLTRADEQFF
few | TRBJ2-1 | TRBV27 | CASSERQGSYNEQFF
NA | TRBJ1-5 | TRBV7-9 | CASSLSAGNQPQHF
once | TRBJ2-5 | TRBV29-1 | CSVEPRGRLETQYF
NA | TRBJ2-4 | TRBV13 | CASSGEGGNIQYF
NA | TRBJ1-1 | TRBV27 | CASSLSSGSGTEAFF